Ten or more counts support the clone carrying this TCR beta chain. Its antigen is unidentified. This sample stems from a study of Graves' ophthalmopathy and Graves' hyperthyroidism. Study-level information: The collection of peripheral blood took place at initial diagnosis, before any treatment.

Scientists amplified the TCR beta CDR3 regions from RNA transcripts. Amplification began with first-round RT-PCR using HTBI primers, then second-round multiplex PCR was performed. Using its own MiXCR run on the multiplex PCR reads, TCRdb lists one record per CDR3 protein. The table has about 390,000 distinct CDR3 sequences, about 18% seen once. The CDR3 loop spans 12 amino acids. J lost 11 bases, V lost 5 bases, and 4 bases had no gene match. Germline lookup yields CDR1 SGHTA and CDR2 FQGNSA. Pregnancy or lactation, uncontrolled infections and other autoimmune diseases were grounds for excluding patients. Study-level results: Clonotypes were expanded in thyroid at above 0.001 frequency, and most also appeared in blood. A classifier, a 13-signature model, separated ophthalmopathy from stable hyperthyroidism with approximately 88% sensitivity and about 82% specificity.

Sequencing was done on a sample of peripheral blood. The receptor's source is an adult woman with stable Graves' hyperthyroidism. V is TRBV7-2 and J is TRBJ2-7, with 12 positions matching TRBD2. The CDR3 nucleotides are TGTGCCAGCAGCCGACTAGCGGGAGAGGAGTACTTC. Protein product: CASSRLAGEEYF.